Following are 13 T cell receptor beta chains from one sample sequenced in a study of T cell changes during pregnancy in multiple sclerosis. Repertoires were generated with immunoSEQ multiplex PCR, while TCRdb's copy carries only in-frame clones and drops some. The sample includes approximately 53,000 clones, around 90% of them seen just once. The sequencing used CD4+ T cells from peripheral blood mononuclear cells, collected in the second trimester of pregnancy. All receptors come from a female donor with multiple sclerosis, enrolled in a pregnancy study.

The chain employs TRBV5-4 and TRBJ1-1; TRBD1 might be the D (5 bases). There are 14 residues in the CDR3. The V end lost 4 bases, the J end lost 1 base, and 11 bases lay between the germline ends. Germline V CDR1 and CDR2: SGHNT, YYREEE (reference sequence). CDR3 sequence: CASSTRQRNTEAFF. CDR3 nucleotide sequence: TGTGCCAGCAGCACCCGACAGAGGAACACTGAAGCTTTCTTT.

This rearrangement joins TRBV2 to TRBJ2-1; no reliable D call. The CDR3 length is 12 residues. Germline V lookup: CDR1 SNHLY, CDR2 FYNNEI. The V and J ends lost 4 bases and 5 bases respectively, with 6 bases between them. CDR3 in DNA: TGTGCCAGCAGTGTTCTTAACAATGAGCAGTTCTTC. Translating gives CASSVLNNEQFF.

The CDR3 region has the DNA TGCGCCAGCAGCGGAGGGACAGGGGGAGAAAAACTGTTTTTT. It is translated as CASSGGTGGEKLFF. The chain combines TRBV5-1 with TRBJ1-4; 11 bases are a match to TRBD1. In germline, CDR1 is SGHRS, CDR2 YFSETQ. This CDR3 is built from 14 residues. V was clipped by 4 bases and J by 8 bases; unmatched bases: 4.

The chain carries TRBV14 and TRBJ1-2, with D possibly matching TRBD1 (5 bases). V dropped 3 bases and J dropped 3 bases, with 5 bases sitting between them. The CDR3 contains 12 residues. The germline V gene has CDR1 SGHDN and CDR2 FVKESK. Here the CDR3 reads CASSQGHYGYTF. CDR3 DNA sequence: TGTGCCAGCAGCCAGGGGCACTATGGCTACACCTTC.

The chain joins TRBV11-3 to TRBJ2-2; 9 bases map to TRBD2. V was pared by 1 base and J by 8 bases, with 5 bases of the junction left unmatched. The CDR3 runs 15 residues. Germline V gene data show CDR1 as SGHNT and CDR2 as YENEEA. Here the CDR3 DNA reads TGTGCCAGCAGCTTAGCAGCGGGGGGCCGGGGGGAGCTGTTTTTT. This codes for CASSLAAGGRGELFF. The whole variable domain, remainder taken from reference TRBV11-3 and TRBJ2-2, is EAGVVQSPRYKIIEKKQPVAFWCNPISGHNTLYWYLQNLGQGPELLIRYENEEAVDDSQLPKDRFSAERLKGVDSTLKIQPAELGDSAVYLCASSLAAGGRGELFFGEGSRLTVL.

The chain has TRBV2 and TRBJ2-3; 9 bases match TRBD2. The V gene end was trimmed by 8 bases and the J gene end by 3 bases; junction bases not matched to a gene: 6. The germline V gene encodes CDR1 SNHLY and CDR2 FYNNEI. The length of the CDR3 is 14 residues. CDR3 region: CASYRAGGTDTQYF. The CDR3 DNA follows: TGTGCCAGCTATAGAGCGGGGGGAACAGATACGCAGTATTTT.

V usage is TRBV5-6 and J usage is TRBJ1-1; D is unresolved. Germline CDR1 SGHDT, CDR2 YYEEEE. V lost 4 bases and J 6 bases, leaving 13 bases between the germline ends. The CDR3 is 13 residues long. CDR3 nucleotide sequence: TGTGCCAGCAGCCCCTTCACGGGTGCTGAAGCTTTCTTT. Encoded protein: CASSPFTGAEAFF.

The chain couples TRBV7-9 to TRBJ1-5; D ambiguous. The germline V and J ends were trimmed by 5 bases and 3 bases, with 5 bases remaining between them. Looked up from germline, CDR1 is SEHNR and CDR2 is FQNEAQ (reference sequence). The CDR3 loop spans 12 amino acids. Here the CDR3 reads CASSRANQPQHF. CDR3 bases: TGTGCCAGCAGCCGAGCCAATCAGCCCCAGCATTTT.

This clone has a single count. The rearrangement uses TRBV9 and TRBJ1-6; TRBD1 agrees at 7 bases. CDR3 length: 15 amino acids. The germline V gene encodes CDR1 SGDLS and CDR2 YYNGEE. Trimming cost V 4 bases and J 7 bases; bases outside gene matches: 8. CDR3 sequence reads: CASSPGGTANSPLHF. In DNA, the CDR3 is TGTGCCAGCAGCCCAGGGGGGACGGCCAATTCACCCCTCCACTTT.

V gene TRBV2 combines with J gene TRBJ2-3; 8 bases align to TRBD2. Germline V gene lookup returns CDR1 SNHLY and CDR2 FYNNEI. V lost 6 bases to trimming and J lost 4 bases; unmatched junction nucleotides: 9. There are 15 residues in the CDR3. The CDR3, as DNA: TGTGCCAGCAGGGGACTAGTACTTCAGGCAGATACGCAGTATTTT. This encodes CASRGLVLQADTQYF. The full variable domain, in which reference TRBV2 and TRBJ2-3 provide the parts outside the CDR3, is EPEVTQTPSHQVTQMGQEVILRCVPISNHLYFYWYRQILGQKVEFLVSFYNNEISEKSEIFDDQFSVERPDGSNFTLKIRSTKLEDSAMYFCASRGLVLQADTQYFGPGTRLTVL.

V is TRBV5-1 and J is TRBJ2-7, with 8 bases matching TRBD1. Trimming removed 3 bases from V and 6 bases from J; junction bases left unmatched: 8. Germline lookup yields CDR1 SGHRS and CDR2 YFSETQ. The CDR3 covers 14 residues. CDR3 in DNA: TGCGCCAGCAGCTCGGACAGGGAGGTCAGCGAGCAGTACTTC. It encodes CASSSDREVSEQYF.

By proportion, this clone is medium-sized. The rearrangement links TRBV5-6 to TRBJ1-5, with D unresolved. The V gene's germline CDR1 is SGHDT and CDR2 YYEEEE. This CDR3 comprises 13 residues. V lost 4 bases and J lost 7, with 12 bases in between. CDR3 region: CASSLDGSQPQHF. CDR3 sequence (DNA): TGTGCCAGCAGCCTCGACGGGTCACAGCCCCAGCATTTT.

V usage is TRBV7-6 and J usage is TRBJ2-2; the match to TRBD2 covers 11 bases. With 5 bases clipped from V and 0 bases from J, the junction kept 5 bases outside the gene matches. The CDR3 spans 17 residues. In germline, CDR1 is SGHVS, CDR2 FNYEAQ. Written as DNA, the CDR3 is TGTGCCAGCAGCCCGGGACTAGCGGAGACGAACACCGGGGAGCTGTTTTTT. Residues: CASSPGLAETNTGELFF.